Listed here is a single TCR beta chain. These data belong to a study of PD-L1 blockade in urothelial cancer. Assay used: immunoSEQ multiplex PCR; TCRdb lists only in-frame clones, some missing. Of around 70,000 clones in the sample, 80% to 85% were seen once. Described time point: pretreatment peripheral blood. The CDR3 has 17 residues. After removal of 3 bases from V and 2 bases from J, the junction contained 11 bases not matched to a gene. Germline V gives CDR1 SSHAT, CDR2 FNYEAQ (reference sequence). The chain joins TRBV7-7 to TRBJ2-5; 8 bases align to TRBD2. The sample in question was PBMCs, obtained around atezolizumab (anti-PD-L1) treatment. This TCR was recovered from a woman in her 70s with urothelial cancer. The CDR3, as DNA: TGTGCCAGCAGCTTCGGGAGGGCCCCGCCATCACAAGAGACCCAGTACTTC. Its protein product is CASSFGRAPPSQETQYF. Full variable domain (remainder filled in from reference TRBV7-7 and TRBJ2-5): GAGVSQSPRYKVTKRGQDVTLRCDPISSHATLYWYQQALGQGPEFLTYFNYEAQPDKSGLPSDRFSAERPEGSISTLTIQRTEQRDSAMYRCASSFGRAPPSQETQYFGPGTRLLVL.